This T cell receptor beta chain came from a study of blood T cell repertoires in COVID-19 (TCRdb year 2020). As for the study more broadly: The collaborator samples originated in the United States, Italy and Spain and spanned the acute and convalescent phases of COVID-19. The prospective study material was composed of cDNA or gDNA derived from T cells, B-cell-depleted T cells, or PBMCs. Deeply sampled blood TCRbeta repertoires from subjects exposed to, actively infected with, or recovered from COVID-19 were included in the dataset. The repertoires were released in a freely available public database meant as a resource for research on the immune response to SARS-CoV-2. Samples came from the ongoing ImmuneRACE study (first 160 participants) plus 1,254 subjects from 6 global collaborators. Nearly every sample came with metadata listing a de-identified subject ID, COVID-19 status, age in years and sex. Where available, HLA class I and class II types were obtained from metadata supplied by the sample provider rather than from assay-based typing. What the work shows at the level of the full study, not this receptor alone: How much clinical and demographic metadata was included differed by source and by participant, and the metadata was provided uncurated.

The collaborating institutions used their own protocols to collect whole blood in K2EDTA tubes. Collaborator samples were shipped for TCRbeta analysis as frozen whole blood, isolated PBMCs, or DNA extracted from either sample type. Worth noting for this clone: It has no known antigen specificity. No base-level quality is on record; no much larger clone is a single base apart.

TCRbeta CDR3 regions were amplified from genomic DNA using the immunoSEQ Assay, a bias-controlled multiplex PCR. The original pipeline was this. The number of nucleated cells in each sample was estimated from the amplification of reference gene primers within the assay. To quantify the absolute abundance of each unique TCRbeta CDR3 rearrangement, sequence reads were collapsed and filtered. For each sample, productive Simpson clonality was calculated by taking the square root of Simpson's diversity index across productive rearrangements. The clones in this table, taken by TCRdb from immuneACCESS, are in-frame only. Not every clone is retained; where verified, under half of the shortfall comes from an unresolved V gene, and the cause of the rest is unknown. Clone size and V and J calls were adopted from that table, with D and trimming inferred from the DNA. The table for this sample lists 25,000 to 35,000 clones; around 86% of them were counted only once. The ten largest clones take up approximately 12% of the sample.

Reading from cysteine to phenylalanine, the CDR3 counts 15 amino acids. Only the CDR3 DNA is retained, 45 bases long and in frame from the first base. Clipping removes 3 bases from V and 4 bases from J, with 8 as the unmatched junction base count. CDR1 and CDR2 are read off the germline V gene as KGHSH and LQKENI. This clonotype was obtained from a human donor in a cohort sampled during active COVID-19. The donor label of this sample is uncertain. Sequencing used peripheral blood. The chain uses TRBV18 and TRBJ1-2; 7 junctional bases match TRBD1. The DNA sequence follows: TGTGCCAGCTCACCGGGGACAGCCAGGGGCTATGGCTACACCTTC. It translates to CASSPGTARGYGYTF. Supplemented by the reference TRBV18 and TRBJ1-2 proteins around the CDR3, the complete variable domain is NAGVMQNPRHLVRRRGQEARLRCSPMKGHSHVYWYRQLPEEGLKFMVYLQKENIIDESGMPKERFSAEFPKEGPSILRIQQVVRGDSAAYFCASSPGTARGYGYTFGSGTRLTVV.